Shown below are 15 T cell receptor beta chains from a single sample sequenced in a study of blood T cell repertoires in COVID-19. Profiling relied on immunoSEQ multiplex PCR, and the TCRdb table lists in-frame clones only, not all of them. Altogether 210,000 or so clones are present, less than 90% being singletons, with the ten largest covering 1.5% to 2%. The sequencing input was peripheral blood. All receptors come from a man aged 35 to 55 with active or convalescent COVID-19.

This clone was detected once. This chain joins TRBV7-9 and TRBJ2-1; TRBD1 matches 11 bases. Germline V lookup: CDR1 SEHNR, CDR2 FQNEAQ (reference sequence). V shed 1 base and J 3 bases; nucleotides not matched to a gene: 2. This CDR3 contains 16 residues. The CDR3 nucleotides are TGTGCCAGCAGCTTAGGTGGGACAGGGGGCTACAATGAGCAGTTCTTC. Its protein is CASSLGGTGGYNEQFF.

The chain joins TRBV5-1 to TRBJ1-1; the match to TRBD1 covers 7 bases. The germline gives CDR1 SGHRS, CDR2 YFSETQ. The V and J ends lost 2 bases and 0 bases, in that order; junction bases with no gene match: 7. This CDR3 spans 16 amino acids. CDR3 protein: CASSLSGTAMNTEAFF. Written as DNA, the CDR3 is TGCGCCAGCAGCTTATCCGGGACAGCAATGAACACTGAAGCTTTCTTT.

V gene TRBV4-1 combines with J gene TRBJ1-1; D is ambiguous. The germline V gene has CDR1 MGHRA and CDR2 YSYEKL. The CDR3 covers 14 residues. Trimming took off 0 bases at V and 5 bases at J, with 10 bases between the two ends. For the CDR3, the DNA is TGCGCCAGCAGCCAAGATGGCGGGCAAACTGAAGCTTTCTTT. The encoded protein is CASSQDGGQTEAFF.

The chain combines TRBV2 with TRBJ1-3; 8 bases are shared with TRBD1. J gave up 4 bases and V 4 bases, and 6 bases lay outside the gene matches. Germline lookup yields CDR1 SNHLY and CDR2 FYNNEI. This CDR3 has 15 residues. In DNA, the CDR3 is TGTGCCAGCAGTGTGACAGGGGTGAGAGGAAACACCATATATTTT. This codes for CASSVTGVRGNTIYF.

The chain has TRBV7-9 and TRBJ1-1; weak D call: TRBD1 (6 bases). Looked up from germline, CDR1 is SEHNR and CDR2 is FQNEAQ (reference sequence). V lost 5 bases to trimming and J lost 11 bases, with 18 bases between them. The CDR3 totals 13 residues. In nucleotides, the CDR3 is TGTGCCAGCAGCCAAACACAGGGCCAGGGGGCTTTCTTT. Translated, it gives CASSQTQGQGAFF.

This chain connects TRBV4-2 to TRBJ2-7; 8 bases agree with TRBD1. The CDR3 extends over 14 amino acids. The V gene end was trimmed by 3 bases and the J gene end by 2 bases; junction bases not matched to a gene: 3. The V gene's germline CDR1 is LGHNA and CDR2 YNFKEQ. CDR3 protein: CASSHVQGAYEQYF. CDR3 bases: TGTGCCAGCAGCCACGTACAGGGGGCCTACGAGCAGTACTTC.

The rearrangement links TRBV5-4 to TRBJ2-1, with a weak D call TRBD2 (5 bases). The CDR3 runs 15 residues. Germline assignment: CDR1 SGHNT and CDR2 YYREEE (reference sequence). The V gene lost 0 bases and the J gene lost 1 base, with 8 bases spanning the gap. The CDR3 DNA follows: TGTGCCAGCAGCTTGGTAGCGACGTCCTACAATGAGCAGTTCTTC. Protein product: CASSLVATSYNEQFF.

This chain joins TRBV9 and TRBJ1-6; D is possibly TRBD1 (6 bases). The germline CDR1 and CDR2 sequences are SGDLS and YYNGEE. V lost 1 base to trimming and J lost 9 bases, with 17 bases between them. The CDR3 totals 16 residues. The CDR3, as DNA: TGTGCCAGCAGCGTATCTGCCCTATCCAGGGGTTCACCCCTCCACTTT. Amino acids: CASSVSALSRGSPLHF. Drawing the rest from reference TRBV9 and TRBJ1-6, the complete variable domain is DSGVTQTPKHLITATGQRVTLRCSPRSGDLSVYWYQQSLDQGLQFLIQYYNGEERAKGNILERFSAQQFPDLHSELNLSSLELGDSALYFCASSVSALSRGSPLHFGNGTRLTVT.

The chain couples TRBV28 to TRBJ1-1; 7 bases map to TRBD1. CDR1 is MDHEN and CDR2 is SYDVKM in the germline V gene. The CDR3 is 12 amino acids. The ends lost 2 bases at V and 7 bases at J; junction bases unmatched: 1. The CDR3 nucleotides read TGTGCCAGCAGTTTACAGGGGGGTGAAGCTTTCTTT. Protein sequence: CASSLQGGEAFF. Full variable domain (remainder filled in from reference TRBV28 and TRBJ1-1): DVKVTQSSRYLVKRTGEKVFLECVQDMDHENMFWYRQDPGLGLRLIYFSYDVKMKEKGDIPEGYSVSREKKERFSLILESASTNQTSMYLCASSLQGGEAFFGQGTRLTVV.

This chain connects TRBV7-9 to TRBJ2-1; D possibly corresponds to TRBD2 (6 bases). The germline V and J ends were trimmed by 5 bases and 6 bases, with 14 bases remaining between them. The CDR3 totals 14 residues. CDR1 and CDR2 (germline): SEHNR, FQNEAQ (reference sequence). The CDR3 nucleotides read TGTGCCAGCAGCCACGCGGGACGCCCCAATGAGCAGTTCTTC. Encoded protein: CASSHAGRPNEQFF.

The chain's CDR3 is CASSRSGGGTDTQYF. The CDR3, as DNA: TGTGCCAGCAGCCGGAGCGGGGGAGGCACAGATACGCAGTATTTT. The chain carries TRBV9 and TRBJ2-3; 8 bases align to TRBD2. In germline, CDR1 is SGDLS, CDR2 YYNGEE. The trim removed 4 bases at V and 1 base at J, leaving 5 bases unmatched. The CDR3 contains 15 residues.

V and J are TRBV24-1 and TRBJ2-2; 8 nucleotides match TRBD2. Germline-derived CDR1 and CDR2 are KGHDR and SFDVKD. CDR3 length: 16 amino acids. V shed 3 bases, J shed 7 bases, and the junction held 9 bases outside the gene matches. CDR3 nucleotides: TGTGCCACCAGTGATCCAAAAGCGGGAGTAGGCGGGGAGCTGTTTTTT. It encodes CATSDPKAGVGGELFF.

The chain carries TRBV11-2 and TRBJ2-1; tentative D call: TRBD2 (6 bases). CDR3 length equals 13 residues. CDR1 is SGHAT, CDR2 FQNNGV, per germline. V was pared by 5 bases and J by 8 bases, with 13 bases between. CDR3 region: CASSLPQRDEQFF. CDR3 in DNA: TGTGCCAGCAGCCTCCCCCAGCGGGATGAGCAGTTCTTC.

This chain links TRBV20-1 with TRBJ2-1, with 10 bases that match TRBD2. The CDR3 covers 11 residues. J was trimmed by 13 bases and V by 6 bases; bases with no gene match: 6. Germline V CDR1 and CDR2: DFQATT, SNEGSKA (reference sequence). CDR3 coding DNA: TGCAGTGCCGGCCAGCGGGGGGGCCAGTTCTTC. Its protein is CSAGQRGGQFF.

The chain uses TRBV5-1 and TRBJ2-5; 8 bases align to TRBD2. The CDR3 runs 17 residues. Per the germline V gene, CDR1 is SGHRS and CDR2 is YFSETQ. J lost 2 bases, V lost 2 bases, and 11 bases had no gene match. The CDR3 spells CASSFFLRGAGQETQYF. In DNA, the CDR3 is TGCGCCAGCAGCTTTTTCTTGCGGGGGGCAGGGCAAGAGACCCAGTACTTC.